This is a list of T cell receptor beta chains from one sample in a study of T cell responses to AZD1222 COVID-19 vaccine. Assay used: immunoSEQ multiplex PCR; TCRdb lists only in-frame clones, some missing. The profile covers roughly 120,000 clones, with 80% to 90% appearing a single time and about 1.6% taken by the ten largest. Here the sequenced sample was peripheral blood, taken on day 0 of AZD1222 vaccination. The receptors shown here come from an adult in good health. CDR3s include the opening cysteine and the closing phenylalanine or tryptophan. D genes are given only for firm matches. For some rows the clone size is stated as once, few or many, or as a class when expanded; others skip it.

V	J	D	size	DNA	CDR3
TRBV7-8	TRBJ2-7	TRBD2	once	TGTGCCAGCAGCTTAATTAGCGGGGGGCCCAGCTCCTACGAGCAGTACTTC	CASSLISGGPSSYEQYF
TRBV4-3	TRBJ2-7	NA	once	TGCGCCAGCAGCCAATCTACGGGTTTAAGGGTGAGGGAGCAGTACTTC	CASSQSTGLRVREQYF
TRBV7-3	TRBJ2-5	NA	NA	TGTGCCAGCAGCTTGGGTTTTGTAGAGACCCAGTACTTC	CASSLGFVETQYF
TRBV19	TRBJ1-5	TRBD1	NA	TGTGCCAGTACCAATCCACAGGGGCGAAGCAATCAGCCCCAGCATTTT	CASTNPQGRSNQPQHF
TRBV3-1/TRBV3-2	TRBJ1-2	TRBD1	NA	TGTGCCAGCAGCCAACCGGGACAGGGTTACGGCTACACCTTC	CASSQPGQGYGYTF
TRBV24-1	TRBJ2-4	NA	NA	TGTGCCACCAGTGATTTGTCAGGGGCACATTCATTCATTCAGTACTTC	CATSDLSGAHSFIQYF
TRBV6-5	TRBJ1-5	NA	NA	TGTGCCAGCAGTACAGAACACGGCCAGCCCCAGCATTTT	CASSTEHGQPQHF
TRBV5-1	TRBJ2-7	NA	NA	TGCGCCAGCAGCTTGGCCACAGGTGTCTCCTACGAGCAGTACTTC	CASSLATGVSYEQYF
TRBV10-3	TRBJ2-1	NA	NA	TGTGCCATCAGTGAGGATGACAAAGGGGGGGCCCCCTACAATGAGCAGTTCTTC	CAISEDDKGGAPYNEQFF
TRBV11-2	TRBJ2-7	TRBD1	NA	TGTGCCAGCAGCCCGGGACAGGGGTACCACGAGCAGTACTTC	CASSPGQGYHEQYF
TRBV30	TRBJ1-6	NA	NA	TGTGCCTGGAGTGTCCGGCAGGGGACTACTTCACCCCTCCACTTT	CAWSVRQGTTSPLHF
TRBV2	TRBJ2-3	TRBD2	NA	TGTGCCAGCAGTGCCTTGATCGGGACTAGCGGGACCTACAGAGATACGCAGTATTTT	CASSALIGTSGTYRDTQYF
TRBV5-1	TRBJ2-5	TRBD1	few	TGCGCCAGCAGCAAACAGGGGTTGAGGGAGACCCAGTACTTC	CASSKQGLRETQYF
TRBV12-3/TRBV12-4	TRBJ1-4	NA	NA	TGTGCCAGCAGTTTCGGGGGGGGAAAACTGTTTTTT	CASSFGGGKLFF
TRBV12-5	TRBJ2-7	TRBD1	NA	TGTGCTAGTGGTTTCAGGGACAGGCTGGGCTACGAGCAGTACTTC	CASGFRDRLGYEQYF
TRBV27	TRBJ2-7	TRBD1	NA	TGTGCCAGCAGTTTGGTAGGGCAGGGGGCTTACGAGCAGTACTTC	CASSLVGQGAYEQYF
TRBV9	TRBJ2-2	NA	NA	TGTGCCAGCAGCACCACGATAGGGACCGGGGAGCTGTTTTTT	CASSTTIGTGELFF
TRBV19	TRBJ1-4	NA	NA	TGTGCCAGTAGTTCACCTCGGTCGGTGAAGGAAAAACTGTTTTTT	CASSSPRSVKEKLFF
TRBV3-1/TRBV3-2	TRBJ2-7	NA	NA	TGTGCCAGCAGTATCACCTACGAGCAGTACTTC	CASSITYEQYF
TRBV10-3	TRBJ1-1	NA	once	TGTGCCATCAGTGAGTCAAAGCAGAGGAACACTGAAGCTTTCTTT	CAISESKQRNTEAFF
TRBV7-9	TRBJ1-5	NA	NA	TGTGCCAGCAGCTCGGGGGGGAGGTATGATAGCAATCAGCCCCAGCATTTT	CASSSGGRYDSNQPQHF
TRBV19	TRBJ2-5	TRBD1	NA	TGTGCCAGTAAAGTGGGACAGGGGGTTGAGACCCAGTACTTC	CASKVGQGVETQYF
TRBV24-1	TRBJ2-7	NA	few	TGTGCCACCAGTGACAGGGACGGCGAGGGCGAGCAGTACTTC	CATSDRDGEGEQYF
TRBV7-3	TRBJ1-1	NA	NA	TGTGCCAGCAGCTTAGGTGGGGAGAACACTGAAGCTTTCTTT	CASSLGGENTEAFF
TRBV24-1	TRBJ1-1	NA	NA	TGTGCCACCAGTGAGGGACGGGGCGGTGGAAAAGCTTTCTTT	CATSEGRGGGKAFF
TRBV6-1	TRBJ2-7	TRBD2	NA	TGTGCCAGCAGTGAATCGGGGGGGCGGTTCGAGCAGTACTTC	CASSESGGRFEQYF
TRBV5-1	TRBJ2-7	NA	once	TGCGCCAGCAGCTTGTACCCGGGCGAGCAGTACTTC	CASSLYPGEQYF
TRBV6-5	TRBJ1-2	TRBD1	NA	TGTGCCAGCGGCGGTTACGCAAGACAGGGGAATGGCTACACCTTC	CASGGYARQGNGYTF
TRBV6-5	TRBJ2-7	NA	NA	TGTGCCAGCAGAGTCGAGGCGGGGCCAACCTACGAGCAGTACTTC	CASRVEAGPTYEQYF
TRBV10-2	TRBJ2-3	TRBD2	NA	TGCGCCAGCAGTGAGGCGGGGGGGCGTACAGATACGCAGTATTTT	CASSEAGGRTDTQYF
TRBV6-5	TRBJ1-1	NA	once	TGTGCCAGCAGGGGGGGGACTGAAGCTTTCTTT	CASRGGTEAFF
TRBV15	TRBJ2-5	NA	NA	TGTGCCACCAGCAGGGGAGATGCGGGTGAGACCCAGTACTTC	CATSRGDAGETQYF
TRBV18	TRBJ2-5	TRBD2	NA	TGTGCCAGCTCACCACCGGGGGGGGGCCAAGAGACCCAGTACTTC	CASSPPGGGQETQYF
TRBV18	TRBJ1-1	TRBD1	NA	TGTGCCAGCTCACAGGGGGCGGGGAACACTGAAGCTTTCTTT	CASSQGAGNTEAFF
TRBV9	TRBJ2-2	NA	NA	TGTGCCAGCAGCGTAGGCGAGACTACCACCGGGGAGCTGTTTTTT	CASSVGETTTGELFF
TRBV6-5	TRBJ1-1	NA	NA	TGTGCCAGCGACAGGAGTCCTCGGAACACTGAAGCTTTCTTT	CASDRSPRNTEAFF